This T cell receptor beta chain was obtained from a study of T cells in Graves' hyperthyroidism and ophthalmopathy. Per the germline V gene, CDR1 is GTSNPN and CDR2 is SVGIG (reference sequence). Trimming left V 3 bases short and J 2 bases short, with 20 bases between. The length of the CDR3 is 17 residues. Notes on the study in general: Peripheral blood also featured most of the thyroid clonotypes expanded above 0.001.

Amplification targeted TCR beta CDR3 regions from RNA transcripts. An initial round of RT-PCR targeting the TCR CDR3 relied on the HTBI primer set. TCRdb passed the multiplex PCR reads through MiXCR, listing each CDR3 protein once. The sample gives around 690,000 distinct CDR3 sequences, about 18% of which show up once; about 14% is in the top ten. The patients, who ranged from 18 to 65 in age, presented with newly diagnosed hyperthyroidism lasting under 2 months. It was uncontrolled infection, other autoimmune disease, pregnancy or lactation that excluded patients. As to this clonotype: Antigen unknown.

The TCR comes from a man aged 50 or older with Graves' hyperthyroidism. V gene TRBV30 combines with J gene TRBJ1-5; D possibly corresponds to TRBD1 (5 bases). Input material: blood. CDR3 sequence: CAWSAGTHSRGNQPQHF. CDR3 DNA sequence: TGTGCCTGGAGCGCCGGGACCCACTCTAGGGGCAATCAGCCCCAGCATTTT.